Shown below are 5 T cell receptor beta chains from a single sample sequenced in a study of pediatric ulcerative colitis. Rectal tissue came from one to two pinch biopsies taken at colonoscopy. Repertoires were generated with immunoSEQ multiplex PCR, while TCRdb's copy carries only in-frame clones and drops some. Here the sample spans tens of thousands of clones, 78% being singletons. The sample consisted of gut tissue. These TCRs come from a girl aged 10-17 years with moderate ulcerative colitis.

The chain links TRBV30 to TRBJ2-2, with D perhaps matching TRBD2 (6 bases). From germline, CDR1 is GTSNPN and CDR2 SVGIG (reference sequence). The V and J ends lost 8 bases and 1 base respectively, with 8 bases between them. This CDR3 has 12 residues. CDR3 nucleotide sequence: TGTGCCCGGGGGTGGAACACCGGGGAGCTGTTTTTT. Its protein product is CARGWNTGELFF.

The rearrangement links TRBV7-9 to TRBJ2-3; no clear D. V lost 7 bases and J 3 bases, leaving 17 bases between the germline ends. Germline CDR1 reads SEHNR; CDR2 reads FQNEAQ (reference sequence). This CDR3 spans 15 amino acids. In nucleotides, the CDR3 is TGTGCCAGCATCCCCCCCAGCTATCTTACAGATACGCAGTATTTT. Translation: CASIPPSYLTDTQYF.

The chain uses TRBV19 and TRBJ1-6; possible D gene TRBD1, 5 bases. The V end lost 3 bases, the J end lost 4 bases, and 13 bases lay between the germline ends. Looked up from germline, CDR1 is LNHDA and CDR2 is SQIVND (reference sequence). The CDR3 has 16 residues. The CDR3 DNA sequence: TGTGCCAGTAGTATCCGGAGGGGAACTTATAATTCACCCCTCCACTTT. Translation: CASSIRRGTYNSPLHF.

The chain recombines TRBV2 with TRBJ1-2; the D is unclear. V lost 9 bases, J lost 0 bases, and 11 bases lay in between. This CDR3 is 13 amino acids long. Germline CDR1 reads SNHLY; CDR2 reads FYNNEI. CDR3 region: CARRNGANYGYTF. CDR3 sequence (DNA): TGTGCCAGGCGAAATGGAGCTAACTATGGCTACACCTTC.

This clone was seen more than once but under ten times. This chain joins TRBV5-1 and TRBJ1-5; 8 nucleotides agree with TRBD1. There are 14 residues in the CDR3. Germline-derived CDR1 and CDR2 are SGHRS and YFSETQ. J lost 9 bases, V lost 1 base, and 6 bases had no gene match. This CDR3 is CASSLFRGRLPQHF. CDR3 in DNA: TGCGCCAGCAGCTTGTTCAGGGGGCGCTTGCCCCAGCATTTT.